The 28 T cell receptor beta chains given below trace back to one sample, sequenced in a study of cytomegalovirus exposure and HLA in healthy donors. The assay was immunoSEQ multiplex PCR, and TCRdb's table has in-frame clones only and misses some. The table has a few hundred thousand clones, 86% seen once. The sequencing input was PBMCs. These receptors were collected from a young woman in good health and CMV-seronegative.

The chain's CDR3 is CASSSPGGWNTEAFF. CDR3 sequence (DNA): TGTGCCAGCAGCTCCCCCGGAGGGTGGAACACTGAAGCTTTCTTT. The rearrangement links TRBV28 to TRBJ1-1, with unresolved D. V was trimmed by 6 bases and J by 1 base, leaving 15 bases between them. The CDR3 has 15 amino acids. CDR1 and CDR2 from the germline V gene are MDHEN and SYDVKM.

V gene TRBV4-2 combines with J gene TRBJ2-6; the D gene is possibly TRBD1 (6 bases). Germline V gene lookup returns CDR1 LGHNA and CDR2 YNFKEQ. V shed 4 bases and J shed 0 bases, with 10 bases lying between them. The CDR3 has 16 residues. CDR3 sequence (DNA): TGTGCCAGCAGCCTTCAGGGGACCTCTGGGGCCAACGTCCTGACTTTC. Its translation is CASSLQGTSGANVLTF.

The J gene is TRBJ2-5, the V gene TRBV5-4, with a possible D match to TRBD1 (6 bases). The V end lost 4 bases, the J end lost 1 base, and 14 bases lay between the germline ends. The CDR3 is 15 residues long. Germline CDR1 reads SGHNT; CDR2 reads YYREEE (reference sequence). The CDR3 here is CASSQSGHLQETQYF. The CDR3 bases are TGTGCCAGCAGCCAATCGGGACACCTCCAAGAGACCCAGTACTTC.

This clone has only one observation. The chain carries TRBV7-8 and TRBJ2-5, with 10 positions matching TRBD1. V dropped 3 bases and J dropped 2; count of bases not matched to a gene: 9. The CDR3 covers 17 residues. Per the germline V gene, CDR1 is SGHVS and CDR2 is FQNEAQ. CDR3 sequence reads: CASSFFRQGANQETQYF. CDR3 nucleotide sequence: TGTGCCAGCAGCTTTTTTCGACAGGGGGCGAATCAAGAGACCCAGTACTTC.

The gene calls are TRBV6-1 and TRBJ2-1; a possible D gene is TRBD1 (5 bases). This CDR3 region has 15 residues. The germline V and J ends were trimmed by 5 bases and 6 bases, with 17 bases remaining between them. Per the germline V gene, CDR1 is MNHNS and CDR2 is SASEGT. CDR3 amino acids: CASSPQGRVVNEQFF. The CDR3 nucleotides are TGTGCCAGCAGTCCCCAAGGCAGGGTCGTCAATGAGCAGTTCTTC.

The CDR3 coding sequence is TGTGCCAGCAGTGAAAGGGTGGGGACAGGGGAGAAGTTGGTGGGCTACACCTTC. The encoded protein is CASSERVGTGEKLVGYTF. J is TRBJ1-2 and V is TRBV6-1, with TRBD1 identical over 10 bases. The CDR3 extends over 18 amino acids. From germline, CDR1 is MNHNS and CDR2 SASEGT. Trimming took 2 bases from V and 8 from J; bases not matched to a gene: 17.

The CDR3 bases are TGTGCCAGCAGTTTAGTAGGAGCGTTAGCGGGAGGGCCAGATACGCAGTATTTT. It is translated as CASSLVGALAGGPDTQYF. V is TRBV28 and J is TRBJ2-3; 11 bases are a match to TRBD2. Germline CDR1 and CDR2: MDHEN and SYDVKM. CDR3 length: 18 amino acids. The V segment lost 2 bases and the J segment 4 bases; nucleotides outside the gene matches: 11.

The chain has TRBV27 and TRBJ2-3; D is possibly TRBD1 (5 bases). Trimming took off 0 bases at V and 2 bases at J, with 18 bases between the two ends. Germline loops: CDR1 MNHEY, CDR2 SMNVEV (reference sequence). This CDR3 comprises 18 residues. DNA of the CDR3: TGTGCCAGCAGTTTATCGAGAAGGGGCGGACCTCACACAGATACGCAGTATTTT. It specifies CASSLSRRGGPHTDTQYF.

This clone was seen once. The chain recombines TRBV27 with TRBJ2-7; no reliable D call. Germline V gives CDR1 MNHEY, CDR2 SMNVEV (reference sequence). Trimming stripped 3 bases from V and 0 bases from J, with 6 bases between. The CDR3 extends over 13 amino acids. Here the CDR3 reads CASSFDFSYEQYF. CDR3 nucleotide sequence: TGTGCCAGCAGTTTCGACTTCTCCTACGAGCAGTACTTC.

This rearrangement joins TRBV28 to TRBJ1-2, with 7 bases that match TRBD1. The trim removed 7 bases at V and 14 bases at J, leaving 19 bases unmatched. CDR1 and CDR2 from the germline V gene are MDHEN and SYDVKM. CDR3 size: 14 residues. The CDR3 loop is CASTLSPGQQLGTF. The CDR3 DNA sequence: TGTGCCAGCACCTTAAGTCCGGGACAGCAACTGGGGACCTTC.

This clone was detected once. This sequence joins TRBV30 and TRBJ2-2; a possible D gene is TRBD2 (6 bases). CDR1 GTSNPN and CDR2 SVGIG come from the germline V gene (reference sequence). V was shortened by 0 bases and J by 3 bases, with 17 bases between the two germline ends. The CDR3 sequence is 17 residues long. The CDR3: CAWSVPRGRGDTGELFF. The CDR3 DNA reads TGTGCCTGGAGTGTACCTCGTGGGCGGGGAGACACCGGGGAGCTGTTTTTT. Looking up the rest from reference TRBV30 and TRBJ2-2 gives the full variable domain: SQTIHQWPATLVQPVGSPLSLECTVEGTSNPNLYWYRQAAGRGLQLLFYSVGIGQISSEVPQNLSASRPQDRQFILSSKKLLLSDSGFYLCAWSVPRGRGDTGELFFGEGSRLTVL.

The CDR3 DNA is TGCGCCAGCAGCTCTAGCGGGGGGGCGAGCCACGAGCAGTACTTC. This gives the protein CASSSSGGASHEQYF. The chain joins TRBV5-1 to TRBJ2-7; 12 nucleotides agree with TRBD2. From germline, CDR1 is SGHRS and CDR2 YFSETQ. The V segment lost 3 bases and the J segment 5 bases; nucleotides outside the gene matches: 6. The length of the CDR3 is 15 residues.

The chain carries TRBV13 and TRBJ2-4; perhaps TRBD2 as D (6 bases). From germline, CDR1 is PRHDT and CDR2 FYEKMQ (reference sequence). The CDR3 is 16 amino acids. Trimming took off 0 bases at V and 8 bases at J, with 17 bases between the two ends. CDR3 sequence (DNA): TGTGCCAGCAGCTTAGGGTCTGATTTCGGAGGGGACATTCAGTACTTC. Its translation: CASSLGSDFGGDIQYF.

This chain connects TRBV2 to TRBJ2-1, with a possible D match to TRBD2 (6 bases). Germline V gene sequence: CDR1 SNHLY, CDR2 FYNNEI. Trimming left V 3 bases short and J 7 bases short, with 10 bases between. The CDR3 length is 13 residues. CDR3 loop: CASSEEGRNEQFF. CDR3 nucleotides: TGTGCCAGCAGTGAGGAGGGTAGGAATGAGCAGTTCTTC.

This chain connects TRBV13 to TRBJ2-1, with a possible D match to TRBD2 (6 bases). The CDR3 length is 14 residues. The germline V and J ends were trimmed by 1 base and 7 bases, with 11 bases remaining between them. Germline V lookup: CDR1 PRHDT, CDR2 FYEKMQ (reference sequence). The DNA of the CDR3 is TGTGCCAGCAGCTTAGCGGGCGGGAAGAATGAGCAGTTCTTC. Translation: CASSLAGGKNEQFF.

The V call is TRBV27, the J call TRBJ2-5, with 8 positions matching TRBD1. V gave up 2 bases and J gave up 4 bases; unmatched junction bases: 30. The CDR3 has 23 residues. Looked up from germline, CDR1 is MNHEY and CDR2 is SMNVEV (reference sequence). CDR3 coding DNA: TGTGCCAGCAGTTTAAGGGCGGACAGGGATGGGGACGAGGTCCCCGGGATGAGAGAGACCCAGTACTTC. Amino acid sequence: CASSLRADRDGDEVPGMRETQYF.

V gene TRBV30 combines with J gene TRBJ1-5, with 8 bases aligning to TRBD1. Germline CDR1 is GTSNPN and CDR2 is SVGIG (reference sequence). There are 13 residues in the CDR3. V was pared by 3 bases and J by 7 bases, with 5 bases of the junction left unmatched. The CDR3 DNA follows: TGTGCCTGGAGCGCGACAGGGGCCCAGCCCCAGCATTTT. This codes for CAWSATGAQPQHF.

This rearrangement joins TRBV5-1 to TRBJ1-2, with D perhaps TRBD1 (6 bases). The CDR3 loop spans 14 amino acids. CDR1 is SGHRS and CDR2 is YFSETQ in the germline V gene. Trimming left V 0 bases short and J 8 bases short, with 14 bases between. The CDR3 region is CASSLGQGIGGYTF. The CDR3 DNA reads TGCGCCAGCAGCTTGGGGCAGGGGATAGGAGGCTACACCTTC.

Concerning this clone: The sample carries other DNA sequences with the same CDR3. The chain recombines TRBV6-1 with TRBJ2-1, with D possibly being TRBD1 (6 bases). The CDR3 extends over 13 amino acids. Per germline, CDR1 MNHNS and CDR2 SASEGT. V gave up 6 bases and J gave up 4 bases, with 10 bases separating them. The CDR3 sequence is CASRQDSYNEQFF. The CDR3, as DNA: TGTGCCAGCAGACAGGACAGTTACAATGAGCAGTTCTTC.

The chain combines TRBV9 with TRBJ2-3; 9 positions agree with TRBD2. CDR3 size: 16 residues. Germline lookup yields CDR1 SGDLS and CDR2 YYNGEE. The V segment lost 0 bases and the J segment 1 base; nucleotides outside the gene matches: 3. CDR3 DNA sequence: TGTGCCAGCAGCGTAGCTAGCGGGACCCGCACAGATACGCAGTATTTT. Residues: CASSVASGTRTDTQYF.

The chain employs TRBV7-8 and TRBJ2-1; 9 bases agree with TRBD2. This CDR3 has 14 amino acids. V dropped 3 bases and J dropped 6; count of bases not matched to a gene: 3. CDR1 and CDR2 (germline): SGHVS, FQNEAQ. CDR3 amino acids: CASSFGGGANEQFF. The CDR3 nucleotides are TGTGCCAGCAGCTTCGGCGGGGGGGCCAATGAGCAGTTCTTC.

The V gene is TRBV28, the J gene TRBJ1-1; D not certain. CDR3 length: 16 amino acids. Germline CDR1 MDHEN, CDR2 SYDVKM. Trimming stripped 7 bases from V and 0 bases from J, with 18 bases between. Here the CDR3 DNA reads TGTGCCAGCACCTCTTCTCCTAGGCGTCTGAACACTGAAGCTTTCTTT. This translates into CASTSSPRRLNTEAFF.

The CDR3 coding sequence is TGCGCCAGCTGTTCGTCGGGCAATCAGCCCCAGCATTTT. Protein sequence: CASCSSGNQPQHF. This rearrangement joins TRBV10-2 to TRBJ1-5; D unresolved. CDR1 WSHSY and CDR2 SAAADI come from the germline V gene. The CDR3 loop spans 13 amino acids. Trimming cost V 8 bases and J 2 bases, with 10 bases left between them.

The chain employs TRBV7-2 and TRBJ2-7; D is undetermined. Trimming pared 1 base from V and 0 bases from J, leaving 10 bases between. Germline V lookup: CDR1 SGHTA, CDR2 FQGNSA. The CDR3 sequence is 15 residues long. The CDR3 sequence: CASSLGRLSSYEQYF. The CDR3 DNA reads TGTGCCAGCAGCTTAGGTAGACTCAGCTCCTACGAGCAGTACTTC.

V is TRBV27 and J is TRBJ2-7; 7 bases line up with TRBD1. The germline gives CDR1 MNHEY, CDR2 SMNVEV (reference sequence). CDR3 length equals 15 residues. V lost 3 bases to trimming and J lost 2 bases; unmatched junction nucleotides: 7. The DNA for the CDR3 is TGTGCCAGCAGTTTCCTCCCCGGGACAGCCTACGAGCAGTACTTC. Encoded protein: CASSFLPGTAYEQYF.

This chain joins TRBV13 and TRBJ2-1; D may be TRBD1 (6 bases). The CDR3 contains 15 residues. Germline lookup yields CDR1 PRHDT and CDR2 FYEKMQ (reference sequence). With 5 bases removed from V and 7 bases from J, the gap between germline ends came to 18 bases. CDR3: CASSGRGQWGNEQFF. CDR3 nucleotides: TGTGCCAGCAGCGGCAGGGGCCAATGGGGGAATGAGCAGTTCTTC.

The CDR3 nucleotides read TGCGCCAGCAGCCAAGGGACAGGGGGAACTAATGAAAAACTGTTTTTT. It is translated as CASSQGTGGTNEKLFF. The chain carries TRBV5-1 and TRBJ1-4; 11 bases align to TRBD1. Germline V CDR1 and CDR2: SGHRS, YFSETQ. Trimming cost V 4 bases and J 1 base; bases outside gene matches: 3. This CDR3 contains 16 residues.

V usage is TRBV28 and J usage is TRBJ2-7; weak D call: TRBD2 (7 bases). The ends were cut back, 6 bases at V and 6 bases at J, with 18 bases in the middle. This CDR3 has 14 residues. From germline, CDR1 is MDHEN and CDR2 SYDVKM. The CDR3 sequence is CASSLQGGDGEQYF. The CDR3 bases are TGTGCCAGCAGCTTACAGGGAGGGGACGGCGAGCAGTACTTC.